These 31 T cell receptor beta chains were all obtained from the same sample, sequenced in a study of cytomegalovirus exposure and HLA in healthy donors. In the PCR, 60 Vbeta and 13 Jbeta primers were used. The protocol was immunoSEQ multiplex PCR, while the TCRdb copy is restricted to in-frame clones and leaves out a portion. The profile shows some 150,000 clones, around 79% of them singletons. The specimen sequenced was PBMCs. Receptor source: a woman in her thirties or forties in good health and CMV-seropositive.

The chain combines TRBV19 with TRBJ1-1; unclear D gene. The CDR3 totals 13 residues. V shed 1 base and J shed 6 bases, with 9 bases lying between them. The germline CDR1 and CDR2 sequences are LNHDA and SQIVND (reference sequence). CDR3 loop: CASSIAPVSEAFF. The CDR3 nucleotides are TGTGCCAGTAGTATAGCTCCTGTGTCTGAAGCTTTCTTT.

The CDR3 loop reads CAPPLCGGSSPLHF. In nucleotides, the CDR3 is TGCGCTCCTCCGCTGTGTGGCGGCAGTTCACCCCTCCACTTT. This rearrangement joins TRBV23-1 to TRBJ1-6, with D hard to call. TRBV23-1 is annotated as an ORF whose role is uncertain. The CDR3 is 14 amino acids.

Comments on this clone: The junction departs from the called germline gene at one end, perhaps through a read error. Additional DNA sequences in this sample encode the identical CDR3. This rearrangement joins TRBV10-3 to TRBJ1-2; TRBD1 is a possible D gene (6 bases). The germline CDR1 and CDR2 sequences are ENHRY and SYGVKD. The CDR3 loop spans 14 amino acids. The CDR3 loop is CAISDWQGNYGYTF. CDR3 nucleotides: TGTGCCATCAGTGATTGGCAGGGGAACTATGGTTACACCTTC.

This chain links TRBV11-3 with TRBJ2-3; D remains ambiguous. The V gene's germline CDR1 is SGHNT and CDR2 YENEEA. The V end lost 3 bases, the J end lost 1 base, and 8 bases lay between the germline ends. This CDR3 has 14 residues. The CDR3: CASSLRSGTDTQYF. DNA for the CDR3: TGTGCCAGCAGCTTGAGGTCGGGCACAGATACGCAGTATTTT.

The chain employs TRBV19 and TRBJ1-6; D is possibly TRBD1 (5 bases). The V and J ends lost 5 bases and 7 bases respectively, with 12 bases between them. Germline CDR1 is LNHDA and CDR2 is SQIVND (reference sequence). The CDR3 spans 14 residues. The CDR3 coding sequence is TGTGCCAGTAGTTTGGAGGGGAAGAATTCACCCCTCCACTTT. Translation: CASSLEGKNSPLHF.

CDR3 bases: TGTGCCAGTAGCCTCACCCAGTTGGCACTAGCGGGGTGGTACGCGGATACGCAGTATTTT. Translating gives CASSLTQLALAGWYADTQYF. The J gene is TRBJ2-3, the V gene TRBV19, with 10 bases lining up with TRBD2. Germline loops: CDR1 LNHDA, CDR2 SQIVND (reference sequence). The V segment lost 6 bases and the J segment 6 bases; nucleotides outside the gene matches: 24. The CDR3 is 20 residues long.

This clone is a singleton in its sample. In DNA, the CDR3 is TGTGCCAGCAGCCCCGCGGGCAGTTACAATGAGCAGTTCTTC. Protein: CASSPAGSYNEQFF. V is TRBV7-3 and J is TRBJ2-1; maybe TRBD2 (5 bases). Deletions cut 5 bases from V and 4 bases from J, with 12 bases between. The germline gives CDR1 SGHTA, CDR2 FQGTGA. The CDR3 contains 14 residues. The entire variable domain, with the rest obtained from reference TRBV7-3 and TRBJ2-1, is as follows: GAGVSQTPSNKVTEKGKYVELRCDPISGHTALYWYRQSLGQGPEFLIYFQGTGAADDSGLPNDRFFAVRPEGSVSTLKIQRTERGDSAVYLCASSPAGSYNEQFFGPGTRLTVL.

The chain combines TRBV7-6 with TRBJ2-1, with 9 bases that match TRBD2. The CDR3 covers 16 residues. The V segment lost 5 bases and the J segment 8 bases; nucleotides outside the gene matches: 13. Germline V CDR1 and CDR2: SGHVS, FNYEAQ. CDR3 nucleotides: TGTGCCAGCAGCCCCTCGATGAGCGGGGGGCGGTATGAGCAGTTCTTC. Protein product: CASSPSMSGGRYEQFF.

The J gene is TRBJ2-6, the V gene TRBV11-2; 7 bases map to TRBD1. The ends lost 0 bases at V and 4 bases at J; junction bases unmatched: 9. CDR3 length equals 18 residues. Per germline, CDR1 SGHAT and CDR2 FQNNGV. The CDR3 DNA reads as TGTGCCAGCAGCTTAGATCAAGGGGGCAAACCCGGGGCCAACGTCCTGACTTTC. Residues: CASSLDQGGKPGANVLTF.

The V and J genes are TRBV5-1 and TRBJ2-3, with 12 positions matching TRBD2. With V trimmed by 5 bases and J by 0 bases, 10 bases remained unmatched. The CDR3 has 18 amino acids. The V gene's germline CDR1 is SGHRS and CDR2 YFSETQ. CDR3 amino acids: CASRRTSGDPTSTDTQYF. The CDR3 DNA follows: TGCGCCAGCAGACGGACTAGCGGGGACCCAACTAGCACAGATACGCAGTATTTT.

J is TRBJ2-1 and V is TRBV11-2, with D perhaps TRBD2 (5 bases). The length of the CDR3 is 15 residues. V dropped 3 bases and J dropped 3 bases, with 12 bases sitting between them. Per germline, CDR1 SGHAT and CDR2 FQNNGV. The CDR3 sequence: CASSFLMAGYNEQFF. DNA of the CDR3: TGTGCCAGCAGCTTTTTAATGGCGGGCTACAATGAGCAGTTCTTC.

The CDR3 loop reads CASSERSGVETLHF. CDR3 nucleotide sequence: TGTGCCAGCAGTGAAAGGTCGGGGGTCGAAACCCTCCACTTT. V and J are TRBV2 and TRBJ1-6, with a tentative D call TRBD1 (5 bases). CDR3 size: 14 residues. Germline assignment: CDR1 SNHLY and CDR2 FYNNEI. V lost 2 bases and J 14 bases, leaving 16 bases between the germline ends.

V usage is TRBV6-5 and J usage is TRBJ1-2; TRBD1 aligns across 7 bases. Unmatched junction bases numbered 3, after V lost 2 bases and J lost 0 bases. This CDR3 spans 15 amino acids. Germline lookup yields CDR1 MNHEY and CDR2 SVGAGI. Written as DNA, the CDR3 is TGTGCCAGCAGTTACGGACAGGTTACTAACTATGGCTACACCTTC. Translating it yields CASSYGQVTNYGYTF.

This chain uses TRBV6-5 with TRBJ2-7; a weak D match, TRBD2 (6 bases). Trimming left V 5 bases short and J 0 bases short, with 8 bases between. Per germline, CDR1 MNHEY and CDR2 SVGAGI. This CDR3 region has 13 residues. CDR3 loop: CASSRGYSYEQYF. In nucleotides, the CDR3 is TGTGCCAGCAGTCGGGGGTACTCCTACGAGCAGTACTTC.

This chain connects TRBV7-9 to TRBJ1-1; D might be TRBD1 (5 bases). Trimming shortened V by 1 base and J by 0 bases, and 15 bases separated the two germline ends. The germline CDR1 and CDR2 sequences are SEHNR and FQNEAQ (reference sequence). CDR3 length: 17 residues. CDR3 sequence: CASSLEAWTPLNTEAFF. The CDR3 DNA is TGTGCCAGCAGCTTAGAAGCCTGGACACCTTTGAACACTGAAGCTTTCTTT.

The V gene is TRBV5-5, the J gene TRBJ1-2; TRBD1 matches at 7 bases. CDR1 and CDR2 (germline): SGHKS, YYEKEE (reference sequence). Trimming cost V 4 bases and J 5 bases; bases outside gene matches: 8. CDR3 length: 14 amino acids. CDR3 sequence reads: CASSPGQRRYGYTF. For the CDR3, the DNA is TGTGCCAGCAGCCCGGGACAGCGCCGTTATGGCTACACCTTC.

The sample holds one count of this clone. The chain recombines TRBV9 with TRBJ2-7; 9 bases fit TRBD2. CDR1 SGDLS and CDR2 YYNGEE come from the germline V gene. Trimming cost V 4 bases and J 3 bases; bases outside gene matches: 14. The CDR3 is 17 residues long. In DNA form, the CDR3 reads TGTGCCAGCAGCCCGAAAGTAGCGGGGGCCCTAAACTACGAGCAGTACTTC. This sequence encodes CASSPKVAGALNYEQYF. Full variable domain (rest looked up from reference TRBV9 and TRBJ2-7): DSGVTQTPKHLITATGQRVTLRCSPRSGDLSVYWYQQSLDQGLQFLIQYYNGEERAKGNILERFSAQQFPDLHSELNLSSLELGDSALYFCASSPKVAGALNYEQYFGPGTRLTVT.

This rearrangement joins TRBV4-1 to TRBJ1-4; 7 bases map to TRBD1. Germline CDR1 is MGHRA and CDR2 is YSYEKL. V shed 4 bases, J shed 8 bases, and the junction held 13 bases outside the gene matches. This CDR3 comprises 16 residues. CDR3 residues: CASSPTGSLTGEKLFF. The CDR3 DNA reads as TGCGCCAGCAGCCCGACAGGGTCTCTAACTGGGGAAAAACTGTTTTTT.

The chain recombines TRBV6-4 with TRBJ1-1, with D unclear. There are 9 residues in the CDR3. Trimming took off 9 bases at V and 7 bases at J, with 6 bases between the two ends. CDR1 and CDR2 (germline): MRHNA, SNTAGT. CDR3 protein: CARAGEAFF. For the CDR3, the DNA is TGTGCCAGGGCGGGTGAAGCTTTCTTT.

As DNA, the CDR3 is TGTGCCAGCAGGACTCCTGCAGGGGGAAAAGCTTTCTTT. As protein: CASRTPAGGKAFF. The chain combines TRBV27 with TRBJ1-1; 7 nucleotides match TRBD1. This CDR3 is 13 amino acids long. V lost 6 bases, J lost 9 bases, and 10 bases stayed unmatched. Germline lookup yields CDR1 MNHEY and CDR2 SMNVEV (reference sequence).

This sequence joins TRBV5-4 and TRBJ2-1, with 8 positions matching TRBD2. With 0 bases clipped from V and 5 bases from J, the junction kept 7 bases outside the gene matches. This CDR3 contains 16 residues. Germline assignment: CDR1 SGHNT and CDR2 YYREEE (reference sequence). CDR3 in amino acids: CASSLGGSGVHNEQFF. The CDR3 DNA follows: TGTGCCAGCAGCTTGGGAGGTAGCGGGGTACACAATGAGCAGTTCTTC.

This sequence joins TRBV19 and TRBJ2-2; a weak D match, TRBD1 (7 bases). This CDR3 contains 14 residues. Germline values: CDR1 LNHDA, CDR2 SQIVND (reference sequence). The ends were cut back, 4 bases at V and 5 bases at J, with 11 bases in the middle. The CDR3 sequence: CASSTQGGTGELFF. The CDR3 region has the DNA TGTGCCAGTAGTACCCAGGGGGGTACCGGGGAGCTGTTTTTT.

This clone was seen more than once but under ten times. The chain joins TRBV7-6 to TRBJ1-1; tentatively, D is TRBD1 (6 bases). The germline gives CDR1 SGHVS, CDR2 FNYEAQ. The V end lost 6 bases, the J end lost 1 base, and 15 bases lay between the germline ends. The CDR3 totals 15 residues. The CDR3 coding sequence is TGTGCCAGCAGTGCTAATGGACAGTCGAACACTGAAGCTTTCTTT. Translated: CASSANGQSNTEAFF.

This clone appeared a single time. CDR3 region: CASSPSGGPMWNEQFF. The DNA of the CDR3 is TGTGCCAGTAGTCCTAGCGGGGGGCCAATGTGGAATGAGCAGTTCTTC. The chain couples TRBV19 to TRBJ2-1; 11 bases match TRBD2. V dropped 5 bases and J dropped 7; count of bases not matched to a gene: 10. This CDR3 comprises 16 residues. CDR1 and CDR2 from the germline V gene are LNHDA and SQIVND (reference sequence). Full variable domain (rest looked up from reference TRBV19 and TRBJ2-1): DGGITQSPKYLFRKEGQNVTLSCEQNLNHDAMYWYRQDPGQGLRLIYYSQIVNDFQKGDIAEGYSVSREKKESFPLTVTSAQKNPTAFYLCASSPSGGPMWNEQFFGPGTRLTVL.

This chain uses TRBV6-1 with TRBJ1-4; the D gene is possibly TRBD1 (5 bases). Germline CDR1 reads MNHNS; CDR2 reads SASEGT. The CDR3 sequence is 14 residues long. V was clipped by 6 bases and J by 2 bases, with 10 bases between them. CDR3 DNA: TGTGCCAGCAGCTACGGGGGTACTAATGAAAAACTGTTTTTT. Amino acids: CASSYGGTNEKLFF.

The chain uses TRBV6-1 and TRBJ1-2; D may be TRBD1 (6 bases). Germline V gene lookup returns CDR1 MNHNS and CDR2 SASEGT. The V end was cut by 7 bases, the J end by 8 bases, with 20 bases between. CDR3 size: 14 residues. Written as DNA, the CDR3 is TGTGCCAGCACTCGAGGAACAGGGCGAGGCGGCTACACCTTC. Encoded protein: CASTRGTGRGGYTF.

This clone was seen only once. The V call is TRBV18, the J call TRBJ1-2; D unresolved. The V gene's germline CDR1 is KGHSH and CDR2 LQKENI. The CDR3 contains 15 residues. V was trimmed by 3 bases and J by 2 bases, leaving 13 bases between them. As DNA, the CDR3 is TGTGCCAGCTCACCGGACTTGGCGGGCAACTATGGCTACACCTTC. Its protein product is CASSPDLAGNYGYTF.

This chain joins TRBV7-3 and TRBJ2-5, with D tentatively TRBD2 (5 bases). Germline V lookup: CDR1 SGHTA, CDR2 FQGTGA. The CDR3 has 14 amino acids. V was pared by 3 bases and J by 4 bases, with 12 bases between. DNA for the CDR3: TGTGCCAGCAGCTTCGGACCGGCGGGAGAGACCCAGTACTTC. This encodes CASSFGPAGETQYF.

CDR3 sequence: CASSPGHLYEQYF. DNA for the CDR3: TGTGCCAGCAGTCCGGGACACCTGTACGAGCAGTACTTC. The chain links TRBV6-1 to TRBJ2-7; D is possibly TRBD1 (6 bases). This CDR3 spans 13 amino acids. Trimming pared 5 bases from V and 4 bases from J, leaving 12 bases between. Germline CDR1 is MNHNS and CDR2 is SASEGT.

This clone was seen a few times. The chain couples TRBV6-1 to TRBJ1-2; 7 nucleotides align to TRBD1. Germline V gene lookup returns CDR1 MNHNS and CDR2 SASEGT. V trimming: 11 bases; J trimming: 8 bases; junction bases outside the gene matches: 14. The CDR3 is 13 residues long. The CDR3 DNA follows: TGTGCCGGAAGACAGGGATTTCTAGGGGGCTACACCTTC. This translates into CAGRQGFLGGYTF.

This clone appeared a few times. The V call is TRBV7-9, the J call TRBJ2-5, with TRBD2 as a possible D gene (6 bases). The CDR3 loop spans 13 amino acids. Germline values: CDR1 SEHNR, CDR2 FQNEAQ (reference sequence). V was clipped by 7 bases and J by 5 bases, with 14 bases between them. The CDR3, as DNA: TGTGCCAGCACCCACCCGGCGGGGGAGACCCAGTACTTC. It codes for CASTHPAGETQYF.